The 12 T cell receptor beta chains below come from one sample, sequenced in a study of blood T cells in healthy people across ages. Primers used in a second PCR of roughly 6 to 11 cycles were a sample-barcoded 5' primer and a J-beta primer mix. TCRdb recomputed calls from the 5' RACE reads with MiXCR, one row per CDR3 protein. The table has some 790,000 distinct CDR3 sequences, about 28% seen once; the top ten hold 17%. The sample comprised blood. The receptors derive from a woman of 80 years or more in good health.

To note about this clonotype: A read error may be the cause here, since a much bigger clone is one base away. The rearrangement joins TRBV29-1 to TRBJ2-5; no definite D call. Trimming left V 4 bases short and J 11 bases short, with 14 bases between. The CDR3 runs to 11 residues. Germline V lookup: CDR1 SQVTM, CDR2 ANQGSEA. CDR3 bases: TGCAGCGTTGTCGTCTCCAATGAGCAGTACTTC. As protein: CSVVVSNEQYF.

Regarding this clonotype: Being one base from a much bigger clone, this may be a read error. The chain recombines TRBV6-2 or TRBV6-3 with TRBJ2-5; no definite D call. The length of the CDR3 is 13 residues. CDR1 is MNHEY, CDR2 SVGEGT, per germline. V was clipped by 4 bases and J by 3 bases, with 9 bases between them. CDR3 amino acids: CASSCIRKETQYF. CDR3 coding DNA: TGTGCCAGCAGTTGCATCAGAAAAGAGACCCAGTACTTC.

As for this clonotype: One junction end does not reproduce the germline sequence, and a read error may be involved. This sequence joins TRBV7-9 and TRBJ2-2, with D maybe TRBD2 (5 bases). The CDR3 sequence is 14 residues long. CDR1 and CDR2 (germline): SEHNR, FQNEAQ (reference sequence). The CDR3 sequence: CASSLALGFGERFF. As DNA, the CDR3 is TGTGCCAGCAGCTTAGCGCTCGGGTTCGGGGAGCGGTTTTTT.

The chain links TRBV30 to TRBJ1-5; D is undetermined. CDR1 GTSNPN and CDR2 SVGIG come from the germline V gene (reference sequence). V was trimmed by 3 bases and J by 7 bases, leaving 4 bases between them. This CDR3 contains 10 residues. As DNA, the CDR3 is TGTGCCTGGAGCTTACAGCCCCAGCATTTT. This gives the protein CAWSLQPQHF.

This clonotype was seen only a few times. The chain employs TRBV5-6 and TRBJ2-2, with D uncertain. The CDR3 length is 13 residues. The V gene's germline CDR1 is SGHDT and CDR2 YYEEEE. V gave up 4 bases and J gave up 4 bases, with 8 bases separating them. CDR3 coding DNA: TGTGCCAGCAGCGTTGTCTTCACCGGGGAGCTGTTTTTT. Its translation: CASSVVFTGELFF. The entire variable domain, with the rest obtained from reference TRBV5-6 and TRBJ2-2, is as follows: DAGVTQSPTHLIKTRGQQVTLRCSPKSGHDTVSWYQQALGQGPQFIFQYYEEEERQRGNFPDRFSGHQFPNYSSELNVNALLLGDSALYLCASSVVFTGELFFGEGSRLTVL.

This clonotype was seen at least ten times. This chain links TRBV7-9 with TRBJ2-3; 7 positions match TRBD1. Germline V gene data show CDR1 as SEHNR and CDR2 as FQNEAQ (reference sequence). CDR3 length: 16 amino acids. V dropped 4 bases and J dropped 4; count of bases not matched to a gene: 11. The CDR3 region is CASSSTLTGASDTQYF. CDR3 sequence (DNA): TGTGCCAGCAGCTCTACCCTTACAGGGGCATCAGATACGCAGTATTTT.

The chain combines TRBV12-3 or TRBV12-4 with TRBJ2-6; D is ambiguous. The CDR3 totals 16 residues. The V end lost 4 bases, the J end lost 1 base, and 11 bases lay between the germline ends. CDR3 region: CASSWGVQSGANVLTF. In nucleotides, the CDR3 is TGTGCCAGCAGTTGGGGTGTGCAATCTGGGGCCAACGTCCTGACTTTC.

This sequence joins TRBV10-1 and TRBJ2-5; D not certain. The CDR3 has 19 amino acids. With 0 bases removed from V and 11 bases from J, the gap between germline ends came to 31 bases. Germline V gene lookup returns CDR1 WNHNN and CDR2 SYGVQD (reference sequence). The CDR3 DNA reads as TGCGCCAGCAGTGAGTCGGCCCCGACTGGATCGACCCCGGGTCTAGGGCAGTACTTC. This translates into CASSESAPTGSTPGLGQYF.

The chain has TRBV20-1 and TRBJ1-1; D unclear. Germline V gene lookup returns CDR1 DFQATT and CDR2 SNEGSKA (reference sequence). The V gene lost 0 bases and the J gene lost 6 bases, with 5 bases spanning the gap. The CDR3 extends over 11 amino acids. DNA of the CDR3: TGCAGTGCTAGAGATTTTCCTGAAGCTTTCTTT. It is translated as CSARDFPEAFF.

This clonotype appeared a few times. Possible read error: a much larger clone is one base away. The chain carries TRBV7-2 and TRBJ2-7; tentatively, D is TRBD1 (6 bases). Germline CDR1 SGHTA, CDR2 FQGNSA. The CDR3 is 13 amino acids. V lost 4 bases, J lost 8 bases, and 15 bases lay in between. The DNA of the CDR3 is TGTGCCAGCAGCTCGTCCCGGGACAACCAGCAGTACTTC. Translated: CASSSSRDNQQYF.

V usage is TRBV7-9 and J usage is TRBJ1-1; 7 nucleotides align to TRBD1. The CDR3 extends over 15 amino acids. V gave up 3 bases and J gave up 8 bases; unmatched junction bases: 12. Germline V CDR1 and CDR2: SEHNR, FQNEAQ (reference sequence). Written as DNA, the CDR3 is TGTGCCAGCAGCTTTACAGGGGTTGAGAGGACGGAAGCTTTCTTT. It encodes CASSFTGVERTEAFF.

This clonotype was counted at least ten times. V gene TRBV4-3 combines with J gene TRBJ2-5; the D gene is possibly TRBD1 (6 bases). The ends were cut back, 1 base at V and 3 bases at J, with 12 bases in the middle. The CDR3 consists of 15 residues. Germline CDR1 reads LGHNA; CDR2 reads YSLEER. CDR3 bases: TGCGCCAGCAGCCAAGGGTCAGGGGTAAAAGAGACCCAGTACTTC. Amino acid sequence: CASSQGSGVKETQYF.